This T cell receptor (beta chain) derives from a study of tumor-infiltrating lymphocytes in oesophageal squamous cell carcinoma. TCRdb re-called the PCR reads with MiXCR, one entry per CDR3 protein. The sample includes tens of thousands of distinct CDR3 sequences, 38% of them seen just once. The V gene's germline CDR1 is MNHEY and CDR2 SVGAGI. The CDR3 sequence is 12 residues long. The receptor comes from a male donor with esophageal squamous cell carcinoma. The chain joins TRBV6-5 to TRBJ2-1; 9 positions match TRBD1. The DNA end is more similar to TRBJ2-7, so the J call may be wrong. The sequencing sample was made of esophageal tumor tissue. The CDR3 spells CASGDRVNEQYF. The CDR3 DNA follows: TGTGCCAGCGGGGACAGGGTGAACGAGCAGTACTTC.